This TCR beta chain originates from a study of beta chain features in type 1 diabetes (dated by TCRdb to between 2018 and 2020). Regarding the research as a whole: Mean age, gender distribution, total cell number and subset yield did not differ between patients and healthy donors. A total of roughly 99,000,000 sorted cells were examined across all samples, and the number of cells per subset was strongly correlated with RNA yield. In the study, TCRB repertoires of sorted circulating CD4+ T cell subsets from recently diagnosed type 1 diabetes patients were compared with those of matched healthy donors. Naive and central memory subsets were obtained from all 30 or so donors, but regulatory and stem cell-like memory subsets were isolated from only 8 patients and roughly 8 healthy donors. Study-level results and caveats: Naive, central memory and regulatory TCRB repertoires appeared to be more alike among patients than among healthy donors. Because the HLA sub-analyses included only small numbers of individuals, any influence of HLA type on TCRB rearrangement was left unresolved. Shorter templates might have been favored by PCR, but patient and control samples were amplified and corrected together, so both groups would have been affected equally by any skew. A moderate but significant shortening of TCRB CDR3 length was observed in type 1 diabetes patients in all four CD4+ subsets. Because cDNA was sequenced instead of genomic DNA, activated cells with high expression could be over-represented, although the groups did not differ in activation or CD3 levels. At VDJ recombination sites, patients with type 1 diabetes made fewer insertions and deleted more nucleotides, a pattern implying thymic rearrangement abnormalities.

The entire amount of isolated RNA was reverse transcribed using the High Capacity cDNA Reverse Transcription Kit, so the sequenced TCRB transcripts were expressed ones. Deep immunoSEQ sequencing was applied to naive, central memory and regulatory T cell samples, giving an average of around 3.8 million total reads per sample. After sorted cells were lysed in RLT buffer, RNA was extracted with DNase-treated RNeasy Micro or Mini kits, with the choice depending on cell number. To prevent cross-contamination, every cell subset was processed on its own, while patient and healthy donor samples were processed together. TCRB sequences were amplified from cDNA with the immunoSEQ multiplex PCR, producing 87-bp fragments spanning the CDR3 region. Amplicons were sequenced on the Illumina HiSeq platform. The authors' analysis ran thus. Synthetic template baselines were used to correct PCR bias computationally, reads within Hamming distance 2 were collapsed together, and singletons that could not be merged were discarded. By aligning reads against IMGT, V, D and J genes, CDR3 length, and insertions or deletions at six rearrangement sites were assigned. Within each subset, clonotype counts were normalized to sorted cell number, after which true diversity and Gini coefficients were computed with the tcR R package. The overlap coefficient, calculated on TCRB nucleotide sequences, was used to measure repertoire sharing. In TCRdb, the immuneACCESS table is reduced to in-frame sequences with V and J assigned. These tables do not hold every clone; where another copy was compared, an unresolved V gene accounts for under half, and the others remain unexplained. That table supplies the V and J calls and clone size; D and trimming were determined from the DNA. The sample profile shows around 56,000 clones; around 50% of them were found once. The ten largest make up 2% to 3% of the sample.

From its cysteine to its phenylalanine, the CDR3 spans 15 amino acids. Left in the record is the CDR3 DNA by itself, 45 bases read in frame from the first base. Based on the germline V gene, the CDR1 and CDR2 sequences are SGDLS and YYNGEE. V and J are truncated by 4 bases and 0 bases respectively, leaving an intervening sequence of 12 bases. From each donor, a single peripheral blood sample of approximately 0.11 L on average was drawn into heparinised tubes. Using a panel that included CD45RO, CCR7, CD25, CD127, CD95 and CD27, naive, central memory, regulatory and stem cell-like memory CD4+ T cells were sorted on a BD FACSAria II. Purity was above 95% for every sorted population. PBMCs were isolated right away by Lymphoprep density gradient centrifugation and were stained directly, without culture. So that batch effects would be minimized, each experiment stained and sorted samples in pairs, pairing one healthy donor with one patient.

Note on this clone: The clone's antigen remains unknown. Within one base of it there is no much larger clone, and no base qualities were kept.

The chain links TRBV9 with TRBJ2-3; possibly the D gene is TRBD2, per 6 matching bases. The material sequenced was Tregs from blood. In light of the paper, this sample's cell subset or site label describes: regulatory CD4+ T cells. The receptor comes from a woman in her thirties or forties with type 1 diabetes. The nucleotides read TGTGCCAGCAGCCCGGGAGCGGTTAGCACAGATACGCAGTATTTT. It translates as CASSPGAVSTDTQYF.